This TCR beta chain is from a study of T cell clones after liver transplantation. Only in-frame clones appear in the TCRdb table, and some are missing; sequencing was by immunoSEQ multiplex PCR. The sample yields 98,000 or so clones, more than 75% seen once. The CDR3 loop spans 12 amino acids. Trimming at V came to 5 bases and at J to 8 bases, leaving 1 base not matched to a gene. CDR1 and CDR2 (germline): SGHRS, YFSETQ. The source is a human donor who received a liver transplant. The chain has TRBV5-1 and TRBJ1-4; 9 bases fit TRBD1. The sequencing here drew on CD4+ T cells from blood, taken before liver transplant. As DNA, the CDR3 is TGCGCCAGCAGAGGACAGGGGGAAAAACTGTTTTTT. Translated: CASRGQGEKLFF.